A few counts support the clone carrying this TCR beta chain. This specimen comes from a study of T cell repertoires in cytomegalovirus infection. Losses at the gene ends were 5 bases for V and 1 base for J; bases not matched to a gene: 7. Germline-derived CDR1 and CDR2 are SGHVS and FNYEAQ. The CDR3 loop spans 16 amino acids. Each CDR3 protein is one row after TCRdb ran MiXCR on the reads. The profile covers around 630,000 distinct CDR3 sequences, with approximately 24% appearing a single time and approximately 8.2% taken by the ten largest. The chain combines TRBV7-6 with TRBJ2-2, with 7 nucleotides matching TRBD1. Source material: CD8+ T cells from PBMCs. This sequence was found in a human donor in good health (CMV status not recorded). Some clones in this sample may be carry-over from other donors' samples. As DNA, the CDR3 is TGTGCCAGCAGCGGCACCGGGACAGTGAACACCGGGGAGCTGTTTTTT. Protein: CASSGTGTVNTGELFF.